This T cell receptor (beta chain) stems from a study of blood T cell repertoires in COVID-19. Across the study: Specimens from acute and convalescent COVID-19 originated in the United States, Italy and Spain. T cells, B-cell-depleted T cells, or PBMCs provided the cDNA or gDNA that served as material.

Germline V gene lookup returns CDR1 SEHNR and CDR2 FQNEAQ (reference sequence). CDR3 length: 15 residues. Trimming cost V 3 bases and J 4 bases, with 15 bases left between them. Original processing methods: Counts of nucleated cells, estimated from reference gene primer amplification, were obtained. TCRdb's table, derived via immunoSEQ multiplex PCR, lists solely in-frame clones and lacks some. V and J calls and clone size are given by that table; D and trimming were obtained from the DNA. The sample consists of approximately 31,000 clones, approximately 93% of them appearing once. The specimen sequenced was peripheral blood. This clonotype was sampled from a male donor with active COVID-19. The chain couples TRBV7-9 to TRBJ2-5, with D possibly being TRBD1 (5 bases). CDR3 in DNA: TGTGCCAGCAGCTTGACAGCACCTAGTCGAGAGACCCAGTACTTC. Amino acids: CASSLTAPSRETQYF.